This passage covers 10 T cell receptor beta chains from one sample sequenced in a study of blood T cell repertoires in COVID-19. Clones were sequenced by immunoSEQ multiplex PCR, and TCRdb holds only the in-frame ones, with some missing. Of nearly 50,000 clones detected, about 82% appear once; the ten largest clones hold approximately 2%. The sample consisted of peripheral blood. The receptor source for this set is a woman aged 55 to 70 with acute or convalescent COVID-19.

The rearrangement joins TRBV19 to TRBJ1-5; 7 nucleotides agree with TRBD1. CDR1 LNHDA and CDR2 SQIVND come from the germline V gene (reference sequence). The CDR3 totals 14 residues. Trimming cost V 11 bases and J 0 bases; bases outside gene matches: 7. CDR3 nucleotide sequence: TGTGCCTCGACAGGGCGGAATAGCAATCAGCCCCAGCATTTT. It yields the protein CASTGRNSNQPQHF.

This sequence joins TRBV5-1 and TRBJ1-6; TRBD1 matches 7 bases. The CDR3 spans 15 residues. Germline-derived CDR1 and CDR2 are SGHRS and YFSETQ. The trim removed 4 bases at V and 9 bases at J, leaving 10 bases unmatched. CDR3 nucleotides: TGCGCCAGCAGCCACGCAACAGGGGAGGTTTCACCCCTCCACTTT. Its protein is CASSHATGEVSPLHF.

With regard to this clone: The junction shows a germline mismatch at one end, possibly a read error. The V call is TRBV27, the J call TRBJ1-6, with a possible D match to TRBD1 (5 bases). CDR1 and CDR2 from the germline V gene are MNHEY and SMNVEV (reference sequence). CDR3 length: 17 residues. CDR3 bases: TGTGCCAGCAGTATATCAAGGCCGTCAGGGAATACTTCACCCCTCCACTTT. Amino acid sequence: CASSISRPSGNTSPLHF.

The chain recombines TRBV28 with TRBJ1-2; TRBD1 matches at 8 bases. Germline CDR1 reads MDHEN; CDR2 reads SYDVKM. J lost 9 bases, V lost 5 bases, and 20 bases had no gene match. The CDR3 runs to 17 residues. CDR3 DNA sequence: TGTGCCAGCAGTCTTAACCCGACCTCGGGACAGGCACCTCGCTACACCTTC. Translated: CASSLNPTSGQAPRYTF.

The J gene is TRBJ2-6, the V gene TRBV5-1, with 9 bases aligning to TRBD1. The CDR3 length is 16 residues. The germline CDR1 and CDR2 sequences are SGHRS and YFSETQ. J gave up 2 bases and V 0 bases, and 0 bases lay outside the gene matches. CDR3 loop: CASSLGQGAGANVLTF. The CDR3 bases are TGCGCCAGCAGCTTGGGACAGGGGGCTGGGGCCAACGTCCTGACTTTC. The entire variable domain, with the rest obtained from reference TRBV5-1 and TRBJ2-6, is as follows: KAGVTQTPRYLIKTRGQQVTLSCSPISGHRSVSWYQQTPGQGLQFLFEYFSETQRNKGNFPGRFSGRQFSNSRSEMNVSTLELGDSALYLCASSLGQGAGANVLTFGAGSRLTVL.

V usage is TRBV30 and J usage is TRBJ1-2; TRBD1 matches at 9 bases. The CDR3 loop spans 14 amino acids. Germline V gene lookup returns CDR1 GTSNPN and CDR2 SVGIG (reference sequence). J gave up 7 bases and V 3 bases, and 9 bases lay outside the gene matches. The DNA of the CDR3 is TGTGCCTGGAGCCCTGGACAGGGGTTTACTGGCTACACCTTC. It yields the protein CAWSPGQGFTGYTF.

This clone was detected a few times. The chain joins TRBV10-3 to TRBJ1-1; 9 positions agree with TRBD1. Germline V gene data show CDR1 as ENHRY and CDR2 as SYGVKD. The V gene end was trimmed by 10 bases and the J gene end by 4 bases; junction bases not matched to a gene: 13. The length of the CDR3 is 15 residues. CDR3 DNA sequence: TGTGCCACTGCCGGCGTTGACAGGGGGGGCACTGAAGCTTTCTTT. It is translated as CATAGVDRGGTEAFF.

The chain uses TRBV19 and TRBJ1-1, with no clear D. V lost 3 bases and J lost 2, with 13 bases in between. This CDR3 comprises 15 residues. CDR1 is LNHDA, CDR2 SQIVND, per germline (reference sequence). In DNA form, the CDR3 reads TGTGCCAGTAGTATTAGGTTGGGAGCTAACACTGAAGCTTTCTTT. This encodes CASSIRLGANTEAFF.

The DNA of the CDR3 is TGTGCCAGCAGCTTGGCGGGGGGAGGTGTTAACTATGGCTACACCTTC. It translates to CASSLAGGGVNYGYTF. V usage is TRBV5-4 and J usage is TRBJ1-2; possible D gene TRBD1, 5 bases. V gave up 0 bases and J gave up 1 base, with 13 bases separating them. Per the germline V gene, CDR1 is SGHNT and CDR2 is YYREEE (reference sequence). This CDR3 region has 16 residues.

This chain links TRBV27 with TRBJ2-2; the match to TRBD1 covers 10 bases. CDR3 length: 16 residues. The germline V gene has CDR1 MNHEY and CDR2 SMNVEV (reference sequence). The ends lost 0 bases at V and 6 bases at J; junction bases unmatched: 4. The CDR3 bases are TGTGCCAGCAGTTTATCCGGGACAGGGGTACCCGGGGAGCTGTTTTTT. It yields the protein CASSLSGTGVPGELFF.